This T cell receptor (beta chain) stems from a study of blood T cell repertoires in COVID-19. As for the study in general: The cDNA or gDNA used as material had been derived from T cells, B-cell-depleted T cells, or PBMCs.

This CDR3 is 18 amino acids long. The junction had 18 bases not matched to a gene; V was cut back by 0 bases and J by 7 bases. CDR1 and CDR2 (germline): GTSNPN, SVGIG (reference sequence). The method was immunoSEQ multiplex PCR; TCRdb's version includes in-frame clones alone and lacks a portion of them. The data show 400,000 to 500,000 clones, about nine tenths seen once. The specimen was peripheral blood. The clonotype was recovered from a woman aged 25 to 39 with active or convalescent COVID-19. V is TRBV30 and J is TRBJ2-7, with 10 bases lining up with TRBD2. The CDR3 protein is CAWSVNPLAGAISREQYF. The CDR3 coding sequence is TGTGCCTGGAGTGTAAACCCCCTAGCGGGAGCCATCAGTCGGGAGCAGTACTTC.